This T cell receptor (beta chain) was captured by sequencing in a study of T cells in Graves' hyperthyroidism and ophthalmopathy. RNA transcripts yielded amplified TCR beta CDR3 regions. A first-round RT-PCR of the TCR CDR3 used the HTBI primer set. TCRdb processed the multiplex PCR reads anew with MiXCR; each CDR3 protein has one entry. The table lists nearly 600,000 distinct CDR3 sequences, roughly 13% of them singletons, with less than 6% in the top ten. This clonotype was seen many times. The sequence was collected from a woman aged 30 to 39 with Graves' hyperthyroidism that later progressed to Graves' ophthalmopathy. The sequenced sample was blood.

The CDR3 protein is CASSQGGSNYGYTF. CDR3 coding DNA: TGTGCCAGCAGTCAGGGAGGGTCTAACTATGGCTACACCTTC. The chain carries TRBV27 and TRBJ1-2; D perhaps matches TRBD1 (5 bases). Deletions cut 5 bases from V and 0 bases from J, with 10 bases between. Germline V gives CDR1 MNHEY, CDR2 SMNVEV (reference sequence). This CDR3 comprises 14 residues.